The rows below give T cell receptor beta chains drawn from one sample of a study of OX40 agonist ivuxolimab in advanced cancers. The protocol was immunoSEQ multiplex PCR, while the TCRdb copy is restricted to in-frame clones and leaves out a portion. The sample records under 90,000 clones, 93% being singletons. This specimen consisted of CD4+ or CD8+ T cells sorted from blood, obtained in a trial of the OX40 agonist ivuxolimab. The source is an adult with an advanced solid tumor such as melanoma, head and neck, liver or kidney cancer. Both conserved end residues are trimmed from each CDR3.

TRBJ2-7 TRBV7-9 ASSSGRYEQY
TRBJ2-7 TRBV7-2 ASSQSGLDYEQY
TRBJ2-7 TRBV12-5 ASATGIGEQY
TRBJ2-1 TRBV13 ASSLPLDRGHEQF
TRBJ1-2 TRBV28 ASSDGWTGAGGGYYGYT
TRBJ2-3 TRBV29-1 SVDGPAGSDTQY
TRBJ2-1 TRBV7-2 ASSNYYLANNEQF
TRBJ1-6 TRBV4-3 ASSHGQGNNSPLH
TRBJ1-1 TRBV4-1 ASSHTKQGLNTEAF
TRBJ1-4 TRBV4-3 ASSQDFPATNEKLF
TRBJ2-1 TRBV27 ASRRENYNEQF
TRBJ1-6 TRBV5-1 ATRAGTGIGSYNSPLH
TRBJ2-7 TRBV7-8 ASSLGLAHSYEQY
TRBJ2-7 TRBV28 ASRHRGTYEQY
TRBJ2-1 TRBV4-3 ASSGGTSSANEQF
TRBJ2-7 TRBV19 ASSIKGSSDYEQY
TRBJ2-5 TRBV4-1 ASSQAGTGQETQY
TRBJ2-7 TRBV29-1 SVGPDRVSYEQY
TRBJ2-7 TRBV5-1 ASSPTRGGSYEQY
TRBJ2-2 TRBV23-1 ASSQVDSYLANTGELF
TRBJ2-7 TRBV7-8 ASSLARTGNLYEQY
TRBJ2-1 TRBV6-1 ASGGPEKF
TRBJ1-5 TRBV28 ASTTPGQLHQPQH
TRBJ1-1 TRBV6-4 ASRPTGGTEAF
TRBJ2-1 TRBV4-3 ASSQDRAAYNEQF
TRBJ2-3 TRBV4-3 ASSQDGRAQSTDTQY
TRBJ2-2 TRBV5-1 ASSFGTSPGGELF
TRBJ2-1 TRBV7-9 ASIQPGRGPSYNEQF
TRBJ2-1 TRBV27 ASSPKGGVTFYNEQF
TRBJ2-7 TRBV6-1 ASSALTYEQY
TRBJ2-7 TRBV7-9 ASSILRTGSSYEQY
TRBJ2-1 TRBV14 ASSQDFGDEQF
TRBJ2-7 TRBV5-6 ASSPGGTGSYEQY
TRBJ2-5 TRBV9 ASSAGDRGPLYQETQY
TRBJ1-5 TRBV27 ASSWGAGNQPQH
TRBJ2-2 TRBV11-2 ASSLVSNRGGNTGELF
TRBJ2-7 TRBV4-1 ASSQETVENSYEQY
TRBJ1-4 TRBV7-9 ASSPQWESSTNEKLF
TRBJ1-2 TRBV29-1 SVEGGRNYGYT
TRBJ2-7 TRBV27 ASSFVGGNSYEQY
TRBJ1-1 TRBV27 ASSWDGEREAF
TRBJ1-2 TRBV19 ASVDRYYGYT
TRBJ1-1 TRBV7-9 ASSTTYTEAF
TRBJ2-3 TRBV30 AWSPGTSGSTDTQY
TRBJ2-5 TRBV7-6 ASSTSGGAQETQY
TRBJ1-6 TRBV11-2 ASSSSRALATAPLH
TRBJ2-5 TRBV7-9 ASRAPRTAGGEETQY
TRBJ1-1 TRBV27 ASSSGQTLNTEAF
TRBJ2-2 TRBV4-2 ASSQEPWGLTGELF
TRBJ2-3 TRBV7-9 ASSPGEREASTDTQY
TRBJ2-5 TRBV4-3 ASSQDSGRNQETQY
TRBJ2-3 TRBV11-3 ASSLFLGPPDTQY
TRBJ2-7 TRBV4-1 ASSQDGGDEQY
TRBJ2-7 TRBV11-2 ASSFPLSTSTGDYEQY